This is a list of T cell receptor beta chains from one sample in a study of neurological immune-mediated disorders. TCRdb re-analysed the 5' RACE reads in MiXCR, keeping a single row per CDR3 protein. The sample has about 31,000 distinct CDR3 sequences, about 4% seen once. Sequenced material: CD4+ T cells from blood. The source of these receptors is a woman in her thirties or forties in good health. Both conserved end residues are trimmed from each CDR3. The order of the fields is V gene, clone size, CDR3 length, CDR3 protein. Clone size is given for some rows only: seen once, a few or many times, or a class if the clone is expanded.

>TRBV30|-|13
AWSTPRTGDTEAF
>TRBV6-5|many|11
ASSSGGGRVYT
>TRBV10-3|many|13
AISGSSTSYNEQF
>TRBV29-1|-|11
SVEIRGGYEQY
>TRBV7-2|many|11
ASRTGFSKTQY
>TRBV6-6|many|11
ASSYFLDQPQH
>TRBV7-9|many|15
ASSLGKPGQGATEAF
>TRBV4-1|many|16
ASSQVWTSGGLYNEQF
>TRBV2|few|10
ASSGLGETQY
>TRBV5-5|many|12
ASRRDTPSSEQY
>TRBV20-1|many|13
SARDVGRGTDTQY
>TRBV20-1|many|11
SADDRGSYEQY
>TRBV20-1|many|12
SARTTDVPYEQY
>TRBV20-1|many|12
SARAGQGIGEQY
>TRBV6-5|many|15
ASSYSMARSSSYEQY
>TRBV7-2|-|13
ASSREQGANTEAF
>TRBV11-2|many|12
ASSPDRGVNEQF
>TRBV4-1|many|15
ASSQAPAGETYETQY
>TRBV28|many|11
ASSLRGTLEQY
>TRBV20-1|many|11
SAGAGAKNIQY
>TRBV12-3/TRBV12-4|many|14
ASIKLAGGSYNEQF
>TRBV18|many|13
ASSQTGEGSYEQY
>TRBV5-6|many|15
ASSLAKWAGEWDEQF
>TRBV12-3/TRBV12-4|many|11
ASSLAAGTEAF
>TRBV5-1|many|12
ASRLGQGGEKLF
>TRBV19|-|13
ASSIGGTSQETQY
>TRBV5-1|many|15
ASSSPRQEQNTGELF
>TRBV20-1|many|14
SAWGREGLRIDTQY
>TRBV20-1|many|12
SAIGQGIAYEQY
>TRBV10-2|many|11
ASSGVGTGELF
>TRBV11-2|many|9
ASSLRGEQF
>TRBV2|many|12
ASNEQGRGNIQY
>TRBV5-1|many|14
ASSPAGQGNTGELF
>TRBV20-1|many|12
SAPRERDGVGQY
>TRBV5-1|many|13
ASSILQGSTDTQY
>TRBV15|few|9
ATSIPGELF
>TRBV3-1|many|14
ASSQRTGGATGELF
>TRBV20-1|medium-sized|13
SAKIAGGPQSEQF
>TRBV7-9|few|12
ASSQPRVSYEQY
>TRBV5-1|medium-sized|13
ASSLQGTIYNEQF
>TRBV25-1|many|12
ASSTGPGGNEQF
>TRBV7-8|-|13
ANSPTGGGNSPLL
>TRBV5-1|many|16
ASSSGTGDWTNNSPLH
>TRBV20-1|many|12
SAQDQGANSPLH